A single T cell receptor beta chain is shown here with its context. The sample originates from a study of T cell clones after liver transplantation. Looking at the study overall: At least one year of complete immunosuppression withdrawal without enzymes over twice normal defined tolerance. Blood was drawn pre-transplant, before withdrawal, and after full or failed withdrawal.

TCRdb keeps only in-frame clones here, not all; method: immunoSEQ multiplex PCR. Of some 120,000 clones listed, approximately 90% were seen once; the top ten hold about 0.8%. Unstimulated PBMCs were sorted into CD3+CD4+ and CD3+CD8+ populations. This sample comprised CD4+ T cells from blood, obtained 12 months after liver transplant. This sequence was found in a human patient who received a liver transplant. Some T cells may have come from the graft donor.

The CDR3 DNA follows: TGTGCCAGCAGCTTAGGTACCCCCTACAATGAGCAGTTCTTC. This sequence encodes CASSLGTPYNEQFF. The gene calls are TRBV11-2 and TRBJ2-1; D is unclear. The ends were cut back, 1 base at V and 2 bases at J, with 6 bases in the middle. This CDR3 is 14 amino acids long. Germline-derived CDR1 and CDR2 are SGHAT and FQNNGV.